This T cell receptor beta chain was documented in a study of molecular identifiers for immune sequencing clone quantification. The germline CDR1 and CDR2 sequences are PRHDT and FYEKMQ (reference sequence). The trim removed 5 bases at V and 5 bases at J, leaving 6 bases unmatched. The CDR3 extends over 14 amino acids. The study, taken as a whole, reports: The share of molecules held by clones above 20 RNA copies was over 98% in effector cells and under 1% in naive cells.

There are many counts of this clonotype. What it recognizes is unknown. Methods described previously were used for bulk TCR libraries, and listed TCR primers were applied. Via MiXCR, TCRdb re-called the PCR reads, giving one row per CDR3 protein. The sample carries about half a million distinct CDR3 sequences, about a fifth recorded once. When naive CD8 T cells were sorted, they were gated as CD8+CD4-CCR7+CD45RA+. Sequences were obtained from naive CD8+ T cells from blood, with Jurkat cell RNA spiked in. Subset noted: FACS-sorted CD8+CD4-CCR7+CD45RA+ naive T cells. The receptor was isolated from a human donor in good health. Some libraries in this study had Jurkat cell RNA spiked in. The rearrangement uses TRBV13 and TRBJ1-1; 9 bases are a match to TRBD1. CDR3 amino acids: CASSRDRERTEAFF. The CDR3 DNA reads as TGTGCCAGCAGCCGGGACAGGGAGAGGACTGAAGCTTTCTTT.